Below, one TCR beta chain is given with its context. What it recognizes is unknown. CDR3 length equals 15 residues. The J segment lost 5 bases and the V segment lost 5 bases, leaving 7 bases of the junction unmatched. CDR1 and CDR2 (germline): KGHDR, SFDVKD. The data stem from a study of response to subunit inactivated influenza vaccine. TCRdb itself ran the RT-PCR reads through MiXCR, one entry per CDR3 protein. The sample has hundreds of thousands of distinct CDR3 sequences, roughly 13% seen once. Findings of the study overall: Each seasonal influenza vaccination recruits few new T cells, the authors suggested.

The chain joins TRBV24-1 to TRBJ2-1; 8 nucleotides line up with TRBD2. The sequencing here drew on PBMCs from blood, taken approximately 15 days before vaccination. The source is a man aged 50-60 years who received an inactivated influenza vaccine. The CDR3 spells CATSGRTSSNNEQFF. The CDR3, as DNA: TGTGCCACCAGTGGGCGGACTAGCTCGAACAATGAGCAGTTCTTC.